Listed below are T cell receptor beta chains from one sample, sequenced in a study of blood T cell repertoires in COVID-19. The repertoire was sequenced with immunoSEQ multiplex PCR; TCRdb's copy has only in-frame clones and lacks some. The sample shows some 25,000 clones, about nine tenths of them seen only once. The specimen sequenced was peripheral blood. The origin of the receptors is a human donor in a cohort sampled during active COVID-19. The CDR3 runs from the conserved cysteine through the conserved F or W. D genes are given only for firm matches. Only some rows state a clone size, as once, few, many or a class for expanded clones.

once - TRBJ2-3 TRBV11-2 15 CASSIGAGLSDTQYF TGTGCCAGCAGTATTGGGGCGGGATTGTCAGATACGCAGTATTTT
- TRBD2 TRBJ2-1 TRBV3-1/TRBV3-2 19 CASSQGSGLAGGRKNEQFF TGTGCCAGCAGCCAAGGGTCGGGACTAGCGGGGGGGCGGAAGAATGAGCAGTTCTTC
- TRBD1 TRBJ1-5 TRBV11-2 14 CASSLAGGDQPQHF TGTGCCAGCAGCTTAGCAGGGGGCGATCAGCCCCAGCATTTT
- - TRBJ2-2 TRBV10-3 15 CAISESGKNTGELFF TGTGCCATCAGTGAATCCGGGAAGAACACCGGGGAGCTGTTTTTT
- - TRBJ1-6 TRBV27 14 CASRGEANNSPLHF TGTGCCAGCAGGGGAGAGGCGAATAATTCACCCCTCCACTTT
- - TRBJ2-1 TRBV24-1 13 CATSNRGYNEQFF TGTGCCACCAGTAATCGCGGTTACAATGAGCAGTTCTTC
- - TRBJ2-4 TRBV6-6 11 CASSYQYIQYF TGTGCCAGCAGTTACCAATACATTCAGTACTTC
- TRBD2 TRBJ2-3 TRBV2 13 CASGGGPKDTQYF TGTGCCAGCGGGGGGGGACCAAAGGATACGCAGTATTTT
few - TRBJ1-5 TRBV27 15 CASSFGPGGAQPQHF TGTGCCAGCAGTTTTGGACCCGGAGGGGCTCAGCCCCAGCATTTT
- TRBD1 TRBJ2-7 TRBV6-1 15 CASSEYWTGPYEQYF TGTGCCAGCAGTGAATACTGGACAGGTCCCTACGAGCAGTACTTC
- - TRBJ2-7 TRBV6-1 13 CAGSELEGYEQYF TGTGCCGGCAGTGAATTGGAGGGTTACGAGCAGTACTTC
- TRBD1 TRBJ2-1 TRBV6-6 16 CASSYPGQGAANEQFF TGTGCCAGCAGTTACCCGGGACAGGGGGCGGCAAATGAGCAGTTCTTC
- - TRBJ2-7 TRBV6-6 16 CASRSPSQRSSYEQYF TGTGCCAGCAGATCACCTTCTCAGCGGTCCTCCTACGAGCAGTACTTC
- - TRBJ2-2 TRBV3-1/TRBV3-2 16 CASSQVRGLSTGELFF TGTGCCAGCAGCCAAGTAAGGGGTCTGAGCACCGGGGAGCTGTTTTTT
- - TRBJ2-7 TRBV3-1/TRBV3-2 14 CASSLMGGSYEQYF TGTGCCAGCAGCCTCATGGGGGGATCCTACGAGCAGTACTTC
- - TRBJ2-7 TRBV28 14 CASSFVGVEYEQYF TGTGCCAGCAGTTTTGTGGGAGTTGAGTACGAGCAGTACTTC
- TRBD1 TRBJ2-1 TRBV6-5 15 CASSYQDRAYNEQFF TGTGCCAGCAGTTACCAGGACAGGGCCTACAATGAGCAGTTCTTC
- TRBD1 TRBJ1-2 TRBV4-3 17 CASSQDWGQAANYGYTF TGCGCCAGCAGCCAAGATTGGGGACAGGCCGCTAACTATGGCTACACCTTC
- TRBD1 TRBJ1-4 TRBV19 15 CASSIKGQGHEKLFF TGTGCCAGTAGTATAAAGGGACAGGGTCATGAAAAACTGTTTTTT
- - TRBJ2-3 TRBV5-4 12 CASSQLTDTQYF TGTGCCAGCAGCCAGTTGACAGATACGCAGTATTTT
- TRBD2 TRBJ2-2 TRBV19 13 CASRAGGTGELFF TGTGCCAGTAGGGCGGGGGGTACCGGGGAGCTGTTTTTT
- - TRBJ1-1 TRBV5-1 13 CASSLAPNTEAFF TGCGCCAGCAGCTTGGCTCCGAACACTGAAGCTTTCTTT
- - TRBJ1-1 TRBV5-5 14 CASRLGIRGGEAFF TGTGCCAGCAGACTAGGGATCAGGGGTGGTGAAGCTTTCTTT
- - TRBJ1-4 TRBV3-1/TRBV3-2 16 CASSSEAGDGGKKLFF TGTGCCAGCAGCTCGGAGGCGGGGGACGGAGGGAAAAAACTGTTTTTT
- - TRBJ2-7 TRBV11-2 15 CASSLSRGRTYEQYF TGTGCCAGCAGCTTATCCAGGGGTAGGACCTACGAGCAGTACTTC
- TRBD2 TRBJ2-2 TRBV18 16 CASSHSSGRNTGELFF TGTGCCAGCTCACATTCTAGCGGGAGGAACACCGGGGAGCTGTTTTTT